This record concerns one TCR beta chain sequence. Germline V lookup: CDR1 MNHEY, CDR2 SVGAGI. The CDR3 has 20 residues. V was pared by 2 bases and J by 4 bases, with 29 bases between. This specimen belongs to a study of patients and donors after allogeneic stem cell transplantation. TCRdb ran MiXCR on the RT-PCR reads and lists one entry per CDR3 protein. The top ten clones hold approximately 32% of a sample with approximately 61,000 distinct CDR3 sequences, roughly 14% of them seen once. The V gene is TRBV6-5, the J gene TRBJ1-2; D gene unclear. The source of this sequence is a human donor who was either an allogeneic HSCT recipient or a stem cell or donor lymphocyte infusion donor (not recorded which). It is not recorded whose cells these are; they may come from a transplant donor. Sequencing used blood, either unsorted or a sorted T cell fraction (not recorded which). CDR3 loop: CASSYTSAGLGQKGLYGYTF. The CDR3 DNA follows: TGTGCCAGCAGTTACACCTCAGCGGGTTTAGGTCAGAAAGGGCTCTATGGCTACACCTTC.